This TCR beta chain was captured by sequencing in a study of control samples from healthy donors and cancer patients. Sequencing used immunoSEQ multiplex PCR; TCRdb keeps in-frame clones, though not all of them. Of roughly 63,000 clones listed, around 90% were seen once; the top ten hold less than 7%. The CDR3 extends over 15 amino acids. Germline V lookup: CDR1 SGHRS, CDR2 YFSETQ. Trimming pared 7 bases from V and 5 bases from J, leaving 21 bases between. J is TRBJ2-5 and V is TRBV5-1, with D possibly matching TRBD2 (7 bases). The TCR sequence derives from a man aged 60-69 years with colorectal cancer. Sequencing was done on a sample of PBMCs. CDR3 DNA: TGCGCCAGCTGGATTGGGGGGGGGCTATTGGAGACCCAGTACTTC. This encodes CASWIGGGLLETQYF.